Here is one T cell receptor (beta chain) with its context. Its ends do not fully match the called genes, so a read error is possible. The sample originates from a study of blood T cell repertoires in COVID-19. Study-wide background: The samples span acute and convalescent COVID-19 from the United States, Italy and Spain. T cells, B-cell-depleted T cells, or PBMCs supplied cDNA or gDNA.

The CDR3 is 12 amino acids. CDR1 and CDR2 from the germline V gene are KGHDR and SFDVKD. Source study methods: The authors estimated nucleated cell counts from reference gene primer amplification. Using immunoSEQ multiplex PCR, the repertoire was profiled, and TCRdb retains in-frame clones only, with some absent. V and J calls and clone size are those listed in that table; D and trimming were worked out from the DNA. Of tens of thousands of clones in the sample, 65% to 90% are singletons; the top ten hold approximately 15%. The rearrangement joins TRBV24-1 to TRBJ2-5, with TRBD2 matching 12 bases. The TCR originated in a woman aged 55-75 years with active COVID-19. Sequenced material: peripheral blood. The DNA for the CDR3 is TGTGCCACCTCGACTAGCGGGGGCCGGGCACACTTC. This codes for CATSTSGGRAHF.